These T cell receptor beta chains were read from a single sample in a study of blood T cell repertoires in COVID-19. The assay was immunoSEQ multiplex PCR, and TCRdb's table has in-frame clones only and misses some. The sample includes 200,000 to 250,000 clones, 65% to 90% of them seen just once. The specimen sequenced was peripheral blood. The source is a woman in her 70s with COVID-19, enrolled during active disease. Each CDR3 is given with its conserved first and last residue.

>TRBJ2-2|TRBV29-1
CSVNPSGGQTGELFF
>TRBJ2-1|TRBV7-3
CASSFSRDNEQFF
>TRBJ1-2|TRBV10-3
CAISAGQGNYGYTF
>TRBJ2-2|TRBV9
CASSVGGARGTGELFF
>TRBJ1-1|TRBV6-5
CASSTGGANTEAFF
>TRBJ1-2|TRBV6-5
CASSYRTGGQNYGYTF
>TRBJ2-3|TRBV7-2
CASSRRTGGTDTQYF
>TRBJ1-4|TRBV7-9
CASSVWATNEKLFF
>TRBJ1-1|TRBV24-1
CATSDSRGPLVTEAFF
>TRBJ1-2|TRBV7-2
CASSLAPPGGYTF
>TRBJ1-6|TRBV19
CASSIPGNPPLHF
>TRBJ1-2|TRBV12-3/TRBV12-4
CASSRRGPYGYTF
>TRBJ2-2|TRBV5-5
CASSLAMGGTGELFF
>TRBJ2-1|TRBV9
CASSVQGSLAGNNEQFF
>TRBJ2-7|TRBV23-1
CASRQGQATYEQYF
>TRBJ1-4|TRBV19
CATADRINEKLFF
>TRBJ1-1|TRBV5-1
CASSPTGTTEAFF
>TRBJ2-5|TRBV3-1/TRBV3-2
CASSPGRGWAQYF
>TRBJ1-2|TRBV7-2
CASSLVGDNYGYTF
>TRBJ2-3|TRBV5-1
CASSFSGVSTDTQYF
>TRBJ1-3|TRBV5-1
CASRQDPAPGNTIYF
>TRBJ2-2|TRBV6-6
CASSYPGQGSPGELFF
>TRBJ1-1|TRBV7-2
CASRPRTGGQNTEAFF
>TRBJ2-3|TRBV16
CASSHWGLAGVADTQYF
>TRBJ1-3|TRBV6-5
CASSLQGNSGNTIYF
>TRBJ2-1|TRBV30
CACRRTDNNEQFF
>TRBJ2-3|TRBV11-3
CASSFGLSGVTDTQYF
>TRBJ1-2|TRBV3-1/TRBV3-2
CASSPDRGFAYGYTF
>TRBJ2-7|TRBV2
CASSVPGGGMQGFPYEQYF
>TRBJ2-7|TRBV2
CASRFLAGGPNYEQYF
>TRBJ2-1|TRBV3-1/TRBV3-2
CASSAPGLAYNEQFF
>TRBJ1-3|TRBV5-6
CASSLGPSGNTIYF
>TRBJ2-1|TRBV14
CASSQVRGQGAYNEQFF
>TRBJ2-3|TRBV3-1/TRBV3-2
CASSLQTSGSADTQYF
>TRBJ2-7|TRBV6-5
CASMIQASDSYEQYF
>TRBJ1-3|TRBV4-3
CASSQELGQGGAGNTIYF
>TRBJ2-2|TRBV2
CASSSTGDTGELFF
>TRBJ2-2|TRBV24-1
CATSDSRAGINTGELFF
>TRBJ2-2|TRBV7-6
CASSSLEVAGDISNTGELFF
>TRBJ2-1|TRBV27
CASTLGTGAKNEQFF
>TRBJ2-7|TRBV5-1
CASSSKESGPGYF
>TRBJ1-2|TRBV7-6
CASSLAPTGGRGYTF
>TRBJ2-1|TRBV5-1
CASSLGTSDEQFF
>TRBJ1-5|TRBV2
CASRAREEYSNQPQHF
>TRBJ2-2|TRBV5-6
CASSLRTSSPTGELFF
>TRBJ2-5|TRBV9
CASSVGQGVGETQYF